This T cell receptor (beta chain) is drawn from a study of shared clonotypes between healthy human individuals. The CDR3 consists of 13 residues. The V and J ends lost 6 bases and 5 bases respectively, with 14 bases between them. CDR1 MNHNS and CDR2 SASEGT come from the germline V gene. Whole-study findings and limits: Clonotype sharing across donors was expected to vary with sequencing depth.

Sequenced by immunoSEQ multiplex PCR; TCRdb stores in-frame clones only, minus some. The sample shows around 1.4 million clones, 98% of them seen only once. As regards this clone: Its antigen remains unidentified.

The chain is built from TRBV6-1 and TRBJ2-7, with a possible D match to TRBD2 (6 bases). Material: naive CD4+ T cells sorted from blood. Subset here: CD45RA+ positively selected. The receptor's source is a man aged 30 to 39 in good health. The CDR3 DNA is TGTGCCAGCAGGCAGGGACTGGCGAACGAGCAGTACTTC. Protein: CASRQGLANEQYF.